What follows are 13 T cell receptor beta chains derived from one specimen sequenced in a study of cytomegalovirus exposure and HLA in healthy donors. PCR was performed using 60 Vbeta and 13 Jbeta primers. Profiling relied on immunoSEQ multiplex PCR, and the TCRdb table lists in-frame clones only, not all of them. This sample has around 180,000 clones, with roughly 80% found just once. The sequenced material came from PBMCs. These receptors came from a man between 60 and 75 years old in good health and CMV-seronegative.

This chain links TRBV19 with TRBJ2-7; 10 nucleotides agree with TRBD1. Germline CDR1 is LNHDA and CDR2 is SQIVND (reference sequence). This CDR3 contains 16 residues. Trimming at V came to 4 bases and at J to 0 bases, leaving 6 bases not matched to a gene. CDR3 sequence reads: CASSSYWTGGSYEQYF. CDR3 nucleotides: TGTGCCAGTAGTAGCTACTGGACAGGGGGCTCCTACGAGCAGTACTTC.

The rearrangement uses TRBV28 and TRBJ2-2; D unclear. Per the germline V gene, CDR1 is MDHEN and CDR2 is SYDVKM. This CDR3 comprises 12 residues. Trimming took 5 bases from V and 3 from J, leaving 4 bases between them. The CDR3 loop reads CASSPYTGELFF. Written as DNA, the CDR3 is TGTGCCAGCAGTCCATACACCGGGGAGCTGTTTTTT.

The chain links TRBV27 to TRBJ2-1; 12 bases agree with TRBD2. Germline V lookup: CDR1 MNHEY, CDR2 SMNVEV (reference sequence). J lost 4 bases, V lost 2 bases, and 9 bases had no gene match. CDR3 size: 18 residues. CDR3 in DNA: TGTGCCAGCAGTTTAGCACTAGCGGGAGGTCAGCTTTACAATGAGCAGTTCTTC. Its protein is CASSLALAGGQLYNEQFF.

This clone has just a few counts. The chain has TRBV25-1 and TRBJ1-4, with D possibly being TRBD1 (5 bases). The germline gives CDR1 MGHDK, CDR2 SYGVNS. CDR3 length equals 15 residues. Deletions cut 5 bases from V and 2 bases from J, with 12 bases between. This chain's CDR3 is CASSLPAGTNEKLFF. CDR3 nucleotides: TGTGCCAGCAGTCTCCCCGCAGGGACTAATGAAAAACTGTTTTTT.

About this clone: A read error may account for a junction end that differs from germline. The CDR3 loop is CACSVATRVGEQFF. The CDR3 bases are TGTGCCTGCAGCGTAGCTACTCGGGTCGGTGAGCAGTTCTTC. The V and J genes are TRBV9 and TRBJ2-1; D remains unclear. The germline V gene has CDR1 SGDLS and CDR2 YYNGEE. The CDR3 length is 14 residues.

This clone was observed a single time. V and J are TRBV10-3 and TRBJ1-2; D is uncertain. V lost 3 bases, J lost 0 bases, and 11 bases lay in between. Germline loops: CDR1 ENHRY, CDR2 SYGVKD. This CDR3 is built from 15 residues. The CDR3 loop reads CAISEMAVANYGYTF. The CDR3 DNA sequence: TGTGCCATCAGTGAAATGGCGGTTGCTAACTATGGCTACACCTTC.

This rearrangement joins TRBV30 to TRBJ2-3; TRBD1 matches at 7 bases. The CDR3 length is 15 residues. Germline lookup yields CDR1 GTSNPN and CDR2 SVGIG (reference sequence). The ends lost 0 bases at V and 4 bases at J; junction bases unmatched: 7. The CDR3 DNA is TGTGCCTGGAGTGTACCGGCAGGGGGAGCAGATACGCAGTATTTT. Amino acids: CAWSVPAGGADTQYF.

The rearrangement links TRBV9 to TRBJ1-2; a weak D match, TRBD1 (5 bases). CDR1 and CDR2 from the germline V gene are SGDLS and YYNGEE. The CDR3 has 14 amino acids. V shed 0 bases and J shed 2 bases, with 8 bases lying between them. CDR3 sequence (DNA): TGTGCCAGCAGCGTAGCTACAGGCAACTATGGCTACACCTTC. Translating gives CASSVATGNYGYTF.

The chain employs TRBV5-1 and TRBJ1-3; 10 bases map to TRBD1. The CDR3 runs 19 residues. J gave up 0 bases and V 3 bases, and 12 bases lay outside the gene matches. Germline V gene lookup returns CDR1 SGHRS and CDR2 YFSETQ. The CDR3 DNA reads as TGCGCCAGCAGCTCGACGACAGGGGGCGCTGGCGGCTCTGGAAACACCATATATTTT. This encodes CASSSTTGGAGGSGNTIYF.

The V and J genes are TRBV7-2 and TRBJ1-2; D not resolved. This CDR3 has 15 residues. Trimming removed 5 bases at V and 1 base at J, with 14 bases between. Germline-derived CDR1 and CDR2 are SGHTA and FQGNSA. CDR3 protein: CASSPDITDNYGYTF. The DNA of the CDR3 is TGTGCCAGCAGCCCCGATATTACAGATAACTATGGCTACACCTTC.

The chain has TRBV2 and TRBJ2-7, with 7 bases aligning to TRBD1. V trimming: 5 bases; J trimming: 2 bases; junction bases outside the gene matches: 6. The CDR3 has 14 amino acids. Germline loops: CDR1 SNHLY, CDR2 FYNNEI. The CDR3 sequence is CASSYGTETYEQYF. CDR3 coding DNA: TGTGCCAGCAGTTACGGGACAGAAACCTACGAGCAGTACTTC.

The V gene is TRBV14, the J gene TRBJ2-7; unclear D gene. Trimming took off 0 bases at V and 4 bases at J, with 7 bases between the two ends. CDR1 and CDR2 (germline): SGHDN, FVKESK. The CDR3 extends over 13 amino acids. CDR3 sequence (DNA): TGTGCCAGCAGCCAAGATATGTTGTACGAGCAGTACTTC. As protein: CASSQDMLYEQYF.

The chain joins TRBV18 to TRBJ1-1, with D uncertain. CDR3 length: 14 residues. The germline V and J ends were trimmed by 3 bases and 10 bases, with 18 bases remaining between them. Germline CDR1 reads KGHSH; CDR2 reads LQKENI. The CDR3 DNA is TGTGCCAGCTCACCTTCTGACGAAGAAGGAGCAGCTTTCTTT. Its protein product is CASSPSDEEGAAFF.